A selection of T cell receptor beta chains follows, all from one sample in a study of CD8 T cells in ankylosing spondylitis. TCRdb used MiXCR to reprocess the 5' RACE reads, holding one entry per CDR3 protein. This table holds some 840,000 distinct CDR3 sequences, about 12% found once. Input material: blood, either unsorted or a sorted T cell fraction (not recorded which). The receptors were sampled from a male donor with ankylosing spondylitis. CDR3s include the opening cysteine and the closing phenylalanine or tryptophan. The D gene is left open where the match is weak. Part of the rows lack a size; the others show once, few, many or a class for expanded clones.

j_call v_call d_call clone_size cdr3_nt cdr3_aa
TRBJ2-5 TRBV5-1 TRBD1 few TGTGCCAGCAGCTTAGCGGGACAGGGGGCGGGAGAGACCCAGTACTTC CASSLAGQGAGETQYF
TRBJ1-1 TRBV7-6 . . TGTGCCAGCCTCCAGGGGTTGGACACTGAAGCTTTCTTT CASLQGLDTEAFF
TRBJ1-6 TRBV7-2 . many TGTGCCAGCAGCTTGGGCCAGCTTAATTCACCCCTCCACTTT CASSLGQLNSPLHF
TRBJ2-1 TRBV20-1 . . TGCAGTGCGGTTCTATGGAATGAGCAGTTCTTC CSAVLWNEQFF
TRBJ2-5 TRBV7-3 . . TGTGCCAGCAGCCCGACGAGGACAACCATGGGGGAGACCCAGTACTTC CASSPTRTTMGETQYF
TRBJ2-1 TRBV7-2 TRBD2 . TGTGCCAGCAGCCAAAGGCTCGGGAGGGATGAGCAGTTCTTC CASSQRLGRDEQFF
TRBJ2-2 TRBV6-2/TRBV6-3 TRBD1 . TGTGCCAGCCGAAGGGGGCCAGCGAACACCGGGGAGCTGTTTTTT CASRRGPANTGELFF
TRBJ1-2 TRBV5-4 TRBD1 . TGTGCCAGCAGCTCCTATGACAGGGAAGATGGCTACACCTTC CASSSYDREDGYTF
TRBJ2-1 TRBV4-1 TRBD2 . TGCGCCAGCAGCCACCGACTAGCGGGAACGTATGAGCAGTTCTTC CASSHRLAGTYEQFF
TRBJ1-1 TRBV5-6 . few TGTGCCAGCAGCTTGGCCGCCAGTATTAGGTGGGGAGCTTTCTTT CASSLAASIRWGAFF
TRBJ1-1 TRBV20-1 TRBD1 many TGCAGTGCTAGAGAGGGGACAGGGGTGACTGAAGCTTTCTTT CSAREGTGVTEAFF
TRBJ2-7 TRBV2 TRBD2 . TGTGCCAGCAACATAGCGGGCTCCTACGAGCAGTACTTC CASNIAGSYEQYF
TRBJ2-7 TRBV5-1 . few TGCGCCAGCAGGCCGTTACCCCAAGACCACGAGCAGTACTTC CASRPLPQDHEQYF
TRBJ2-7 TRBV5-1 . . TGCGCCAGCAGCTTGCTTGGACCCAACTCCTACGAGCAGTACTTC CASSLLGPNSYEQYF
TRBJ1-4 TRBV20-1 . few TGCAGTGGGGCCATGCCTAATGAAAAACTGTTTTTT CSGAMPNEKLFF
TRBJ2-7 TRBV20-1 TRBD2 few TGCAGGGGGGAGCGGGAGGAGGGAGAGCAGTACTTC CRGEREEGEQYF
TRBJ2-7 TRBV10-2 . many TGCGCCAGCAGTGGGACGGTCTACGAGCAGTACTTC CASSGTVYEQYF
TRBJ1-2 TRBV20-1 . many TGCAGTGCTAGGGGGCAGGCGTTAAACTATGGCTACACCTTC CSARGQALNYGYTF
TRBJ2-7 TRBV18 TRBD1 few TGTGCCAGCTCACAATCTAGGATCGGGACAGGGTGGTACGAGCAGTACTTC CASSQSRIGTGWYEQYF
TRBJ1-2 TRBV7-2 TRBD1 . TGTGCCAGCAGCTTAGGGGACAGGGGGCAAGGCTACACCTTC CASSLGDRGQGYTF
TRBJ2-7 TRBV4-1 . many TGCGCCAGCAGCCAAGTGCTGGGCAGGGTCCACGAGCAGTACTTC CASSQVLGRVHEQYF
TRBJ1-3 TRBV28 . few TGTGCCAGCAGCCTTTCCTGGGGGTCTGGAAACACCATATATTTT CASSLSWGSGNTIYF
TRBJ2-1 TRBV24-1 . few TGTGCCACCAGTGATTACCACTACAATGAGCAGTTCTTC CATSDYHYNEQFF
TRBJ2-3 TRBV20-1 TRBD1 few TGCAGTGCATCACAGGGGGCCCCAGATACGCAGTATTTT CSASQGAPDTQYF
TRBJ2-1 TRBV7-2 . few TGTGCCAGCAGCTGGGACTCCACGTCCTACAATGAGCAGTTCTTC CASSWDSTSYNEQFF
TRBJ2-5 TRBV3-1 TRBD2 . TGTGCCAGCAGCAGGACTAGCGGGAGGTTGGCCCAAGAGACCCAGTACTTC CASSRTSGRLAQETQYF
TRBJ2-3 TRBV20-1 TRBD2 once TGCAGTCCAGCTAGCGGGGGGGACACAGATACGCAGTATTTT CSPASGGDTDTQYF
TRBJ2-7 TRBV20-1 . . TGCAGTGCTATGTGGGGTTACTCCTACGAGCAGTACTTC CSAMWGYSYEQYF
TRBJ2-1 TRBV15 TRBD2 . TGTGCCACCAGCAGAGATAGACTAGCGGGAGTCGGTGAGCAGTTCTTC CATSRDRLAGVGEQFF
TRBJ2-1 TRBV11-2 TRBD2 . TGTGCCAGCACCTTAGGACTAGCGGGGGCTACCTCCTACAATGAGCAGTTCTTC CASTLGLAGATSYNEQFF
TRBJ1-3 TRBV10-3 . few TGTGCCATCAGTGAGGACAGGTCTCTGTCGGGGTACACCATATATTTT CAISEDRSLSGYTIYF
TRBJ2-3 TRBV6-1 . few TGTGCCAGCAGTGGGGGGCTGGGAGATACGCAGTATTTT CASSGGLGDTQYF
TRBJ1-1 TRBV12-3/TRBV12-4 . . TGTGCCAGCAGCACGGGGGCAACGGGGGTGACTTTCTTT CASSTGATGVTFF